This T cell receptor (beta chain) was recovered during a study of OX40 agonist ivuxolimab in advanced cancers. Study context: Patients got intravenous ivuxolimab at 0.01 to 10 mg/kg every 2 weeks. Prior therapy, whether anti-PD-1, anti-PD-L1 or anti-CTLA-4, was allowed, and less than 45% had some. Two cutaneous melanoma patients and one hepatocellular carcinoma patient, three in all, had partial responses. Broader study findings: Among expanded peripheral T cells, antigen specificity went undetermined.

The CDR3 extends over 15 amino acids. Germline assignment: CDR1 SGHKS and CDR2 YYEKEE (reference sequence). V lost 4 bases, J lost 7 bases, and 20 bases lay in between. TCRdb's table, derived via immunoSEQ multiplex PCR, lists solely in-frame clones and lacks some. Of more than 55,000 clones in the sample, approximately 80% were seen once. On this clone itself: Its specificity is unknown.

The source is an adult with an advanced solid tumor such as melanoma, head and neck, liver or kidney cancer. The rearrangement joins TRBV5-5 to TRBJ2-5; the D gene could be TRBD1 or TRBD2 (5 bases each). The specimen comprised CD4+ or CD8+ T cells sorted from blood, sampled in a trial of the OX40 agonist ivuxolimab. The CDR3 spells CASSARTGTEGTQYF. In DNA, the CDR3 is TGTGCCAGCAGCGCCCGTACTGGGACCGAGGGGACCCAGTACTTC.